The T cell receptor (beta chain) under discussion was sequenced for a study of Ad26.COV2.S vaccination and SARS-CoV-2 variants. Study-level background: The authors gave Ad26.COV2.S intramuscularly, either once or twice 56 days apart.

Only in-frame clones appear in the TCRdb table, and some are missing; sequencing was by immunoSEQ multiplex PCR. In the table there are 300,000 to 400,000 clones, 85% to 90% of which are singletons. With respect to this clone: The target antigen is unknown.

Study-wide results and limits: Vaccine recipients posted higher spike-specific TCR breadth than their placebo counterparts.

The treatment here: around 19 received Ad26.COV2.S at low or high dose, single or two shots; roughly 5 received placebo; per-sample allocation not given. Sampling took place 63 days after the first vaccine or placebo injection. Donation came from an adult in Boston who was aged 18-55 years. Wuhan-strain SARS-CoV-2 spike was expressed by the Ad26 vector that made up the vaccine. Trimming removed 5 bases from V and 8 bases from J, with 19 bases in between. This CDR3 is built from 15 residues. Germline CDR1 is MDHEN and CDR2 is SYDVKM. The clonotype comes from a person aged 18-65 years who received the Ad26.COV2.S COVID-19 vaccine or a placebo. Sequenced here: peripheral blood, sampled in a trial of Ad26.COV2.S vaccine versus placebo. The chain combines TRBV28 with TRBJ1-5; weak D call: TRBD1 (5 bases). The CDR3 nucleotides read TGTGCCAGCAGTCCCAGGGCCCAGGAAGGTAAGCCCCAGCATTTT. The encoded protein is CASSPRAQEGKPQHF.